Each of the 25 T cell receptor beta chains below was sequenced from the same sample in a study of cytomegalovirus exposure and HLA in healthy donors. Researchers ran the PCR with 60 Vbeta and 13 Jbeta primers. Sequenced by immunoSEQ multiplex PCR; TCRdb stores in-frame clones only, minus some. The data hold roughly 120,000 clones, with around four fifths observed a single time. The specimen sequenced was PBMCs. All receptors derive from a man in his 60s in good health and CMV-seropositive.

The chain combines TRBV7-2 with TRBJ2-2, with 10 bases aligning to TRBD1. This CDR3 has 16 residues. The junction had 4 bases not matched to a gene; V was cut back by 3 bases and J by 3 bases. The germline V gene encodes CDR1 SGHTA and CDR2 FQGNSA. CDR3 DNA: TGTGCCAGCAGCTTCGGGACAGGGGTCTACACCGGGGAGCTGTTTTTT. The encoded protein is CASSFGTGVYTGELFF.

This clone was seen a few times. The genes are TRBV5-1 and TRBJ1-4; 9 bases map to TRBD1. Germline V gene lookup returns CDR1 SGHRS and CDR2 YFSETQ. Unmatched junction bases numbered 4, after V lost 0 bases and J lost 7 bases. The CDR3 is 15 residues long. CDR3 DNA: TGCGCCAGCAGCTTGGCCGGGACAGGGTCTGAAAAACTGTTTTTT. Protein sequence: CASSLAGTGSEKLFF.

The chain employs TRBV6-5 and TRBJ1-1; no definite D call. The CDR3 spans 12 residues. Deletions cut 5 bases from V and 2 bases from J, with 6 bases between. The V gene's germline CDR1 is MNHEY and CDR2 SVGAGI. The CDR3 reads CASSLSNTEAFF. CDR3 DNA sequence: TGTGCCAGCAGTCTATCAAACACTGAAGCTTTCTTT.

This clone showed up just a few times. The genes are TRBV15 and TRBJ1-5, with D uncertain. Germline V CDR1 and CDR2: LNHNV, YYDKDF (reference sequence). V lost 3 bases and J 0 bases, leaving 6 bases between the germline ends. The CDR3 runs to 14 residues. CDR3 in DNA: TGTGCCACCAGCAGGTCCAATAGCAATCAGCCCCAGCATTTT. Amino acid sequence: CATSRSNSNQPQHF.

The chain is built from TRBV6-1 and TRBJ2-7, with 12 bases matching TRBD2. The length of the CDR3 is 17 residues. The trim removed 2 bases at V and 4 bases at J, leaving 9 bases unmatched. Per germline, CDR1 MNHNS and CDR2 SASEGT. In nucleotides, the CDR3 is TGTGCCAGCAGTGAAAAAATCCCGACTAGCGGGAGTTACGAGCAGTACTTC. Residues: CASSEKIPTSGSYEQYF.

This clone was found a few times. The chain uses TRBV27 and TRBJ2-7; 10 nucleotides match TRBD2. V gave up 5 bases and J gave up 4 bases; unmatched junction bases: 8. This CDR3 has 15 amino acids. Germline CDR1 MNHEY, CDR2 SMNVEV (reference sequence). The CDR3 nucleotides read TGTGCCAGCAGTCCCTCTAGCGGGGGTCTATACGAGCAGTACTTC. Amino acid sequence: CASSPSSGGLYEQYF.

V is TRBV2 and J is TRBJ1-1; D is undetermined. V was cut by 2 bases and J by 10 bases, with 11 bases left in between. Germline CDR1 SNHLY, CDR2 FYNNEI. CDR3 length equals 12 residues. CDR3 region: CASSERWEGAFF. The CDR3, as DNA: TGTGCCAGCAGTGAACGATGGGAGGGAGCTTTCTTT.

DNA for the CDR3: TGCGCCAGCAGCTTGGCCGTAGCGGGGGCCTATTACAATGAGCAGTTCTTC. It yields the protein CASSLAVAGAYYNEQFF. V is TRBV5-1 and J is TRBJ2-1; 9 bases line up with TRBD2. V shed 0 bases and J 4 bases; nucleotides not matched to a gene: 8. The germline V gene has CDR1 SGHRS and CDR2 YFSETQ. The CDR3 covers 17 residues.

The chain joins TRBV25-1 to TRBJ2-5; 7 nucleotides match TRBD1. V lost 4 bases and J lost 8; bases outside the gene matches: 16. The CDR3 is made up of 16 amino acids. Per germline, CDR1 MGHDK and CDR2 SYGVNS. CDR3 sequence: CASSGASHGTDRTQYF. The CDR3, as DNA: TGTGCCAGCAGTGGGGCTTCCCACGGGACAGATAGAACCCAGTACTTC.

The chain uses TRBV27 and TRBJ1-6; D is ambiguous. The CDR3 loop spans 17 amino acids. V lost 3 bases and J lost 7, with 19 bases in between. Germline V gives CDR1 MNHEY, CDR2 SMNVEV (reference sequence). The CDR3 spells CASSFIRISGNNSPLHF. CDR3 coding DNA: TGTGCCAGCAGTTTTATAAGAATTTCCGGGAACAATTCACCCCTCCACTTT.

The gene calls are TRBV9 and TRBJ1-2, with TRBD1 matching 8 bases. The CDR3 totals 18 residues. The germline V gene encodes CDR1 SGDLS and CDR2 YYNGEE. V lost 5 bases to trimming and J lost 0 bases; unmatched junction nucleotides: 15. The CDR3: CASSDPRDRSFTNYGYTF. The CDR3 bases are TGTGCCAGCAGTGACCCCCGGGACAGGAGCTTCACTAACTATGGCTACACCTTC.

The J gene is TRBJ1-4, the V gene TRBV2; D may be TRBD1 (6 bases). This CDR3 spans 14 amino acids. Germline V gene sequence: CDR1 SNHLY, CDR2 FYNNEI. V was clipped by 5 bases and J by 4 bases, with 11 bases between them. Here the CDR3 DNA reads TGTGCCAGCAGTTACGACAGGCTTAATGAAAAACTGTTTTTT. This translates into CASSYDRLNEKLFF.

The rearrangement links TRBV7-7 to TRBJ2-5, with 8 bases aligning to TRBD1. With V trimmed by 5 bases and J by 5 bases, 7 bases remained unmatched. CDR1 and CDR2 (germline): SSHAT, FNYEAQ (reference sequence). This CDR3 comprises 14 residues. CDR3 sequence reads: CASSAQGVEETQYF. The CDR3, as DNA: TGTGCCAGCAGCGCACAGGGGGTAGAGGAGACCCAGTACTTC.

The gene calls are TRBV29-1 and TRBJ1-1, with 10 nucleotides matching TRBD1. The J segment lost 6 bases and the V segment lost 5 bases, leaving 3 bases of the junction unmatched. Germline values: CDR1 SQVTM, CDR2 ANQGSEA. The CDR3 has 12 residues. Written as DNA, the CDR3 is TGCAGCGTTACCGGACAGGGGGCTGAAGCTTTCTTT. It specifies CSVTGQGAEAFF. Based on the CDR3 plus reference TRBV29-1 and TRBJ1-1, the full variable domain is SAVISQKPSRDICQRGTSLTIQCQVDSQVTMMFWYRQQPGQSLTLIATANQGSEATYESGFVIDKFPISRPNLTFSTLTVSNMSPEDSSIYLCSVTGQGAEAFFGQGTRLTVV.

The genes are TRBV7-3 and TRBJ2-1; 14 nucleotides match TRBD2. V shed 0 bases and J 7 bases; nucleotides not matched to a gene: 8. The CDR3 totals 18 residues. The germline gives CDR1 SGHTA, CDR2 FQGTGA. The CDR3 bases are TGTGCCAGCAGCTTAACTAGGGAGACTAGCGGGAGGGCAAATGAGCAGTTCTTC. Translated: CASSLTRETSGRANEQFF.

This chain joins TRBV10-2 and TRBJ2-7; D remains ambiguous. CDR1 and CDR2 (germline): WSHSY, SAAADI. V lost 5 bases, J lost 6 bases, and 20 bases lay in between. CDR3 length: 15 residues. Here the CDR3 reads CASSKGVGPAGEQYF. The CDR3 coding sequence is TGCGCCAGCAGTAAAGGAGTCGGCCCGGCCGGCGAGCAGTACTTC.

This clone turned up a few times. V gene TRBV5-6 combines with J gene TRBJ2-5, with D perhaps TRBD1 (5 bases). Trimming stripped 0 bases from V and 3 bases from J, with 15 bases between. The CDR3 extends over 16 amino acids. Germline V lookup: CDR1 SGHDT, CDR2 YYEEEE. CDR3 sequence: CASSLANFDREETQYF. The DNA for the CDR3 is TGTGCCAGCAGCTTGGCCAATTTCGACAGAGAAGAGACCCAGTACTTC. The whole variable domain, remainder taken from reference TRBV5-6 and TRBJ2-5, is DAGVTQSPTHLIKTRGQQVTLRCSPKSGHDTVSWYQQALGQGPQFIFQYYEEEERQRGNFPDRFSGHQFPNYSSELNVNALLLGDSALYLCASSLANFDREETQYFGPGTRLLVL.

The CDR3: CASSNAQTSRRGNEQFF. The CDR3 DNA is TGCGCCAGCAGTAACGCCCAAACTAGCAGGAGGGGAAATGAGCAGTTCTTC. The chain combines TRBV5-1 with TRBJ2-1; D may be TRBD2 (6 bases). The CDR3 loop spans 17 amino acids. V shed 5 bases and J shed 7 bases, with 25 bases lying between them. CDR1 SGHRS and CDR2 YFSETQ come from the germline V gene.

This clone was seen a few times. This chain links TRBV29-1 with TRBJ2-5; D is unresolved. Trimming pared 6 bases from V and 0 bases from J, leaving 17 bases between. The CDR3 runs 15 residues. Germline V gene sequence: CDR1 SQVTM, CDR2 ANQGSEA. CDR3 region: CSVHEADDDQETQYF. DNA for the CDR3: TGCAGCGTCCACGAGGCGGATGACGACCAAGAGACCCAGTACTTC.

The CDR3 loop is CASSYGGSEAFF. The CDR3 bases are TGTGCCAGCAGTTACGGGGGGTCTGAAGCTTTCTTT. This sequence joins TRBV6-6 and TRBJ1-1, with D possibly TRBD1 on 5 matching bases. The CDR3 contains 12 residues. The ends were cut back, 2 bases at V and 6 bases at J, with 7 bases in the middle. The germline V gene has CDR1 MNHNY and CDR2 SVGAGI (reference sequence).

The V and J genes are TRBV6-1 and TRBJ1-2; D might be TRBD1 (6 bases). Trimming removed 1 base from V and 4 bases from J, with 13 bases in between. Per germline, CDR1 MNHNS and CDR2 SASEGT. CDR3 length: 15 amino acids. The CDR3 spells CASSEDRARFYGYTF. CDR3 nucleotide sequence: TGTGCCAGCAGTGAAGACAGGGCCAGATTCTATGGCTACACCTTC.

The chain is built from TRBV30 and TRBJ2-1, with D maybe TRBD1 (5 bases). With 3 bases removed from V and 3 bases from J, the gap between germline ends came to 6 bases. Germline V gives CDR1 GTSNPN, CDR2 SVGIG (reference sequence). This CDR3 has 12 amino acids. CDR3 in amino acids: CAWSDSYNEQFF. In DNA, the CDR3 is TGTGCCTGGAGCGACAGCTACAATGAGCAGTTCTTC.

This chain joins TRBV11-3 and TRBJ2-3; possible D gene TRBD2, 7 bases. CDR1 and CDR2 from the germline V gene are SGHNT and YENEEA. There are 15 residues in the CDR3. The V and J ends lost 5 bases and 4 bases respectively, with 16 bases between them. Here the CDR3 reads CASSISGGQSDTQYF. The CDR3 nucleotides read TGTGCCAGCAGCATCTCCGGGGGGCAGTCAGATACGCAGTATTTT.

The rearrangement joins TRBV5-6 to TRBJ1-6; maybe TRBD1 (6 bases). V shed 1 base and J shed 1 base, with 18 bases lying between them. CDR3 size: 19 residues. CDR1 SGHDT and CDR2 YYEEEE come from the germline V gene. The CDR3 reads CASSLRLTGQTSYNSPLHF. The CDR3 nucleotides read TGTGCCAGCAGCTTGCGTTTGACAGGACAGACTTCCTATAATTCACCCCTCCACTTT.

This clone was found a few times. This sequence joins TRBV6-1 and TRBJ1-2; TRBD1 is a possible D gene (6 bases). The CDR3 is 14 residues long. V was cut by 11 bases and J by 4 bases, with 20 bases left in between. From germline, CDR1 is MNHNS and CDR2 SASEGT. The CDR3 DNA sequence: TGTGCCGGCTCCGGGATGGCAGGGGCCTATGGCTACACCTTC. Protein product: CAGSGMAGAYGYTF.